Below, 3 T cell receptor beta chains from the same sample are listed, as sequenced in a study of CD8+ T cells in alopecia areata. Sequencing relied on a cDNA template that was reverse transcribed from extracted RNA. Measured with immunoSEQ multiplex PCR; TCRdb has only the in-frame clones, and not every one. The sample yields 150,000 or so clones, roughly two thirds seen once. Treatment indicated: oral pan-JAK inhibitor, 5-10 mg twice daily. The sequenced sample was CD4+ T cells sorted from blood, obtained at week 4, from a patient treated with tofacitinib. Source of these receptors: a human donor with alopecia areata.

The chain recombines TRBV2 with TRBJ1-5; TRBD1 is a possible D gene (5 bases). The V gene lost 2 bases and the J gene lost 0 bases, with 8 bases spanning the gap. The CDR3 contains 15 residues. In germline, CDR1 is SNHLY, CDR2 FYNNEI. CDR3 nucleotides: TGTGCCAGCAGTGAACGGGGGAATAGCAATCAGCCCCAGCATTTT. Its translation: CASSERGNSNQPQHF. Variable domain in full (rest from reference TRBV2 and TRBJ1-5): EPEVTQTPSHQVTQMGQEVILRCVPISNHLYFYWYRQILGQKVEFLVSFYNNEISEKSEIFDDQFSVERPDGSNFTLKIRSTKLEDSAMYFCASSERGNSNQPQHFGDGTRLSIL.

The chain combines TRBV12-5 with TRBJ1-1; D perhaps matches TRBD1 (5 bases). The CDR3 has 12 amino acids. Deletions cut 4 bases from V and 5 bases from J, with 8 bases between. The germline CDR1 and CDR2 sequences are LGHNT and FRNRAP. DNA of the CDR3: TGTGCTAGTGGTTCCCGGGGGACTGAAGCTTTCTTT. Translated: CASGSRGTEAFF. Full variable domain (missing parts from reference TRBV12-5 and TRBJ1-1): DARVTQTPRHKVTEMGQEVTMRCQPILGHNTVFWYRQTMMQGLELLAYFRNRAPLDDSGMPKDRFSAEMPDATLATLKIQPSEPRDSAVYFCASGSRGTEAFFGQGTRLTVV.

The chain recombines TRBV2 with TRBJ1-2; 7 bases are shared with TRBD1. V was pared by 7 bases and J by 6 bases, with 14 bases of the junction left unmatched. This CDR3 region has 15 residues. Germline CDR1 is SNHLY and CDR2 is FYNNEI. CDR3 nucleotide sequence: TGTGCCAGCATTGGAGTCCGTGACAGGGCCCATGGCTACACCTTC. Amino acid sequence: CASIGVRDRAHGYTF. The full variable domain, rest sourced from reference TRBV2 and TRBJ1-2, is EPEVTQTPSHQVTQMGQEVILRCVPISNHLYFYWYRQILGQKVEFLVSFYNNEISEKSEIFDDQFSVERPDGSNFTLKIRSTKLEDSAMYFCASIGVRDRAHGYTFGSGTRLTVV.